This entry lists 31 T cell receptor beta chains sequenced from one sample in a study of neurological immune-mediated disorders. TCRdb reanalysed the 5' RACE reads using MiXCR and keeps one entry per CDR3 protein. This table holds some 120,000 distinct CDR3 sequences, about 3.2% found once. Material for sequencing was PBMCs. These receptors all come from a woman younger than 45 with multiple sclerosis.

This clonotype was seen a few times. For the CDR3, the DNA is TGCAGTGCTAGGGCGGGCGTGGGGGAGACCCAGTACTTC. As protein: CSARAGVGETQYF. This chain joins TRBV20-1 and TRBJ2-5, with a tentative D call TRBD2 (5 bases). Trimming pared 3 bases from V and 5 bases from J, leaving 13 bases between. The CDR3 runs 13 residues. The V gene's germline CDR1 is DFQATT and CDR2 SNEGSKA (reference sequence).

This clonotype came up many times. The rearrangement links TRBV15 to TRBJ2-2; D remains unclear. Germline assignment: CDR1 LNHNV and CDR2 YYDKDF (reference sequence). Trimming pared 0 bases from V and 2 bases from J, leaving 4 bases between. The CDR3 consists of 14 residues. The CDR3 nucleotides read TGTGCCACCAGCAGAGATTCAAACACCGGGGAGCTGTTTTTT. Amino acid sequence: CATSRDSNTGELFF.

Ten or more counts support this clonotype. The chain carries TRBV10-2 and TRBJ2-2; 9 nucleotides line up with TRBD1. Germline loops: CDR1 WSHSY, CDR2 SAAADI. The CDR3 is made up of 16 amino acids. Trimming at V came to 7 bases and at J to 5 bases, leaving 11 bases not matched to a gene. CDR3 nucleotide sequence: TGCGCCAGCATTTATGGGGACAGGGTAAATACCGGGGAGCTGTTTTTT. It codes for CASIYGDRVNTGELFF.

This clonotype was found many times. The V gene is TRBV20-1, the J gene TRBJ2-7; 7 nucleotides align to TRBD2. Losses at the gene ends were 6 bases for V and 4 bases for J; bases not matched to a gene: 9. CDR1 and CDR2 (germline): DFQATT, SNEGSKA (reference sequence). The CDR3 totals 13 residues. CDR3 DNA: TGCAGTGCCGCGAGGACTAGGTGGTACGAGCAGTACTTC. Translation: CSAARTRWYEQYF.

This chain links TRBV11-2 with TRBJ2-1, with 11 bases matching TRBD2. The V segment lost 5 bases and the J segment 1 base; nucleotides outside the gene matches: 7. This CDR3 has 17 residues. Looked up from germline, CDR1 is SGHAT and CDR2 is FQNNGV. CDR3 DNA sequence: TGTGCCAGCAGCCAGAGACTAGCGGGATTGTCCTACAATGAGCAGTTCTTC. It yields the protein CASSQRLAGLSYNEQFF. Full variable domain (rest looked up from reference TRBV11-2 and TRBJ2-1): EAGVAQSPRYKIIEKRQSVAFWCNPISGHATLYWYQQILGQGPKLLIQFQNNGVVDDSQLPKDRFSAERLKGVDSTLKIQPAKLEDSAVYLCASSQRLAGLSYNEQFFGPGTRLTVL.

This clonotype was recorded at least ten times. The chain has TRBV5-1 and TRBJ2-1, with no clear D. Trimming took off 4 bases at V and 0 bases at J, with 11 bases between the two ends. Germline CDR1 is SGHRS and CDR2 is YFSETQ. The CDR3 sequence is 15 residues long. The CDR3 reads CASSRTASSYNEQFF. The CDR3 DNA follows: TGCGCCAGCAGCAGGACCGCGAGCTCCTACAATGAGCAGTTCTTC.

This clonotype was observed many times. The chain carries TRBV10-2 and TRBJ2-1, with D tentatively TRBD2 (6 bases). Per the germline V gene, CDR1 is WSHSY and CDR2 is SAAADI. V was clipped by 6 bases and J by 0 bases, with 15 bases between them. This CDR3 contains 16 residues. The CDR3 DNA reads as TGCGCCAGCAGGCCAACGGGGGAGAGCTCCTACAATGAGCAGTTCTTC. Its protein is CASRPTGESSYNEQFF.

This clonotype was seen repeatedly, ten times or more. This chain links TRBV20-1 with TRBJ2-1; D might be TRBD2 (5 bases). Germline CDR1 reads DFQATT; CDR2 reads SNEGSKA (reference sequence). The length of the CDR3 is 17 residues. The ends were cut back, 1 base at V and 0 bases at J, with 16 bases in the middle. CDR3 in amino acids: CSARAEPGLSSYNEQFF. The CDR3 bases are TGCAGTGCTAGAGCAGAACCTGGACTTAGCTCCTACAATGAGCAGTTCTTC.

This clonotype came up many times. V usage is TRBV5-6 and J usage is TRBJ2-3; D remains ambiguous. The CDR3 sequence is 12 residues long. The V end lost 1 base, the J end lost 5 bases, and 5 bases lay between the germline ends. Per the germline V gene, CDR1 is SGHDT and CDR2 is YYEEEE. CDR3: CASSLLGDTQYF. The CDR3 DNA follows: TGTGCCAGCAGCTTGTTGGGAGATACGCAGTATTTT.

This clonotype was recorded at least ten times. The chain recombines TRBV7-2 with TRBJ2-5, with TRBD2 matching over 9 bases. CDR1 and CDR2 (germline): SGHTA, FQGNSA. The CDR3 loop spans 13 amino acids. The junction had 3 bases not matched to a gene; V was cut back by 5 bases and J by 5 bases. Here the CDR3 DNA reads TGTGCCAGCAGCCGCGGGGGGGTGGAGACCCAGTACTTC. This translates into CASSRGGVETQYF.

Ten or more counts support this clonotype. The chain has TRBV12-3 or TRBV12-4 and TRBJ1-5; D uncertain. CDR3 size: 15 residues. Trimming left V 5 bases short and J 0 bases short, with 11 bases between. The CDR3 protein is CASSLDGNSNQPQHF. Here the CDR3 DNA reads TGTGCCAGCAGTCTCGACGGGAATAGCAATCAGCCCCAGCATTTT.

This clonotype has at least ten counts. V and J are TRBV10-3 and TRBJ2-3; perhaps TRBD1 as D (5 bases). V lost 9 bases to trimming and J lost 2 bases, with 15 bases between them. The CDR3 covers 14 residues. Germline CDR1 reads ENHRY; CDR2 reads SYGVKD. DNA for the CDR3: TGTGCCATGATAGGGGAAACGACCACAGATACGCAGTATTTT. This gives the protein CAMIGETTTDTQYF.

Here the CDR3 reads CASSSFGTGMGNQPQHF. The CDR3 coding sequence is TGTGCCAGCAGCTCCTTCGGGACGGGCATGGGCAATCAGCCCCAGCATTTT. This chain connects TRBV7-8 to TRBJ1-5; possible D gene TRBD1, 5 bases. The V end lost 4 bases, the J end lost 2 bases, and 18 bases lay between the germline ends. The CDR3 runs 17 residues. Looked up from germline, CDR1 is SGHVS and CDR2 is FQNEAQ.

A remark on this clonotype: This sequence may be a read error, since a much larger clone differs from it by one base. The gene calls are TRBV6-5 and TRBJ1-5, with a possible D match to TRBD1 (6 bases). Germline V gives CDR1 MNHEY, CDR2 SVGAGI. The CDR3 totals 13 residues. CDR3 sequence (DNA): TGTGCCAGCAGTACAGGGTCTTTGCAGCCCCAGAATTTT. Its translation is CASSTGSLQPQNF.

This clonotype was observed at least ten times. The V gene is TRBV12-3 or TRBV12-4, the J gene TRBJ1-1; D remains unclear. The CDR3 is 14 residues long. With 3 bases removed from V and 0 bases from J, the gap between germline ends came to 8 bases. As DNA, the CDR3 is TGTGCCAGCAGTTTGTCCCCGCTGAACACTGAAGCTTTCTTT. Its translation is CASSLSPLNTEAFF.

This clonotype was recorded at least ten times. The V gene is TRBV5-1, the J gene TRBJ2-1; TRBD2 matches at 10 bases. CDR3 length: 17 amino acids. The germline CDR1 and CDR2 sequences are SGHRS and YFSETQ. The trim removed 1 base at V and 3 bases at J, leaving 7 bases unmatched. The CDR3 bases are TGCGCCAGCAGCTTGTTCCTTGCTAGCGGGGGCTACAATGAGCAGTTCTTC. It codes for CASSLFLASGGYNEQFF. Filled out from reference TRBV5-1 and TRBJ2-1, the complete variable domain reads KAGVTQTPRYLIKTRGQQVTLSCSPISGHRSVSWYQQTPGQGLQFLFEYFSETQRNKGNFPGRFSGRQFSNSRSEMNVSTLELGDSALYLCASSLFLASGGYNEQFFGPGTRLTVL.

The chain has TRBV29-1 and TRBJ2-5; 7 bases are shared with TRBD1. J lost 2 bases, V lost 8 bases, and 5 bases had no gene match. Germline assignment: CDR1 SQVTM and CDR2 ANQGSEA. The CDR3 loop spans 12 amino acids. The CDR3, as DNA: TGCAGCTTTTCGGGACAGCAAGAGACCCAGTACTTC. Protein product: CSFSGQQETQYF. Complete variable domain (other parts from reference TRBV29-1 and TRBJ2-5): SAVISQKPSRDICQRGTSLTIQCQVDSQVTMMFWYRQQPGQSLTLIATANQGSEATYESGFVIDKFPISRPNLTFSTLTVSNMSPEDSSIYLCSFSGQQETQYFGPGTRLLVL.

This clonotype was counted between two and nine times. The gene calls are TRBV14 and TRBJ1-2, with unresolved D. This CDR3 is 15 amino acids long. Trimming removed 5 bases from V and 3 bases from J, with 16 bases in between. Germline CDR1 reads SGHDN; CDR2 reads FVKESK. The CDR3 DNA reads TGTGCCAGCAGCAATTCAGGTAGTTGGCACTATGGCTACACCTTC. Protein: CASSNSGSWHYGYTF.

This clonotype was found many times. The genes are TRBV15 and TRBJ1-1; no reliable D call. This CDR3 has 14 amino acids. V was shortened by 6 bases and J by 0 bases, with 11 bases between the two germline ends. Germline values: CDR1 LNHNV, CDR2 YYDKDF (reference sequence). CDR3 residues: CATRASGMNTEAFF. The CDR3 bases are TGTGCCACCAGAGCCTCGGGAATGAACACTGAAGCTTTCTTT.

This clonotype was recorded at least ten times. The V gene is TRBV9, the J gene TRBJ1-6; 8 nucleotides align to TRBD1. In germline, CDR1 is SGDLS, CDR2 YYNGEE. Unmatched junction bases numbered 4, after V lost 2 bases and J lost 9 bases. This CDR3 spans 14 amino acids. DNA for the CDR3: TGTGCCAGCAGCGTCGGGACAGGTATTTCACCCCTCCACTTT. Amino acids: CASSVGTGISPLHF. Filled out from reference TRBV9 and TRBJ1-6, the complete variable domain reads DSGVTQTPKHLITATGQRVTLRCSPRSGDLSVYWYQQSLDQGLQFLIQYYNGEERAKGNILERFSAQQFPDLHSELNLSSLELGDSALYFCASSVGTGISPLHFGNGTRLTVT.

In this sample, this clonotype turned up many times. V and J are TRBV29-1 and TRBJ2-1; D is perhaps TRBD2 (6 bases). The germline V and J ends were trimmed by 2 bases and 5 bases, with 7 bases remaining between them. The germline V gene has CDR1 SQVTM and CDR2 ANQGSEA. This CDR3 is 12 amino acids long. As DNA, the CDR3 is TGCAGCGTTGAAACGGGGGACAATGAGCAGTTCTTC. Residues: CSVETGDNEQFF.

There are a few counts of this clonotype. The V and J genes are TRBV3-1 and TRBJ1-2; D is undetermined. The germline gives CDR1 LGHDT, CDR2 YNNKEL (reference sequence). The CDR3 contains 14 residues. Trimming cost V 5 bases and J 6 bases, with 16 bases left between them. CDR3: CASSKGNGLNGYTF. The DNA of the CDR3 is TGTGCCAGCAGCAAAGGGAATGGGTTGAATGGCTACACCTTC. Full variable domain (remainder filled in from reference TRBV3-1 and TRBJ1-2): DTAVSQTPKYLVTQMGNDKSIKCEQNLGHDTMYWYKQDSKKFLKIMFSYNNKELIINETVPNRFSPKSPDKAHLNLHINSLELGDSAVYFCASSKGNGLNGYTFGSGTRLTVV.

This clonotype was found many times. This CDR3 is CSTHPPGDTEAFF. The DNA of the CDR3 is TGCAGTACCCACCCTCCTGGGGACACTGAAGCTTTCTTT. The gene calls are TRBV20-1 and TRBJ1-1; D remains unclear. CDR1 and CDR2 (germline): DFQATT, SNEGSKA (reference sequence). This CDR3 has 13 residues. Trimming cost V 8 bases and J 3 bases, with 16 bases left between them.

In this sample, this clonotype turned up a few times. The chain's CDR3 is CASSSQGYTF. The CDR3 nucleotides read TGTGCCAGCAGCTCTCAGGGCTACACCTTC. The chain couples TRBV7-2 to TRBJ1-2, with D hard to call. CDR3 length equals 10 residues. Germline V gene data show CDR1 as SGHTA and CDR2 as FQGNSA. The germline V and J ends were trimmed by 4 bases and 8 bases, with 5 bases remaining between them. Drawing the rest from reference TRBV7-2 and TRBJ1-2, the complete variable domain is GAGVSQSPSNKVTEKGKDVELRCDPISGHTALYWYRQSLGQGLEFLIYFQGNSAPDKSGLPSDRFSAERTGGSVSTLTIQRTQQEDSAVYLCASSSQGYTFGSGTRLTVV.

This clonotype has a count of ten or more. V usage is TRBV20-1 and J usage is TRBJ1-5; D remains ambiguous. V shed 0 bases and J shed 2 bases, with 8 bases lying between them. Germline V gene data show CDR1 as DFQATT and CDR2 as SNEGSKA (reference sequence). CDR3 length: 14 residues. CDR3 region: CSARDQRGNQPQHF. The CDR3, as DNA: TGCAGTGCTAGAGACCAGAGGGGCAATCAGCCCCAGCATTTT.

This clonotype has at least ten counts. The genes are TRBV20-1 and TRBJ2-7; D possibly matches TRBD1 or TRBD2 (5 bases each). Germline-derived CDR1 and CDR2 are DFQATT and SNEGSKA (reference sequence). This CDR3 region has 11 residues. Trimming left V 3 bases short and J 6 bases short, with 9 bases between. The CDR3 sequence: CSASVGTEQYF. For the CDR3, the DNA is TGCAGTGCTAGCGTTGGGACCGAGCAGTACTTC.

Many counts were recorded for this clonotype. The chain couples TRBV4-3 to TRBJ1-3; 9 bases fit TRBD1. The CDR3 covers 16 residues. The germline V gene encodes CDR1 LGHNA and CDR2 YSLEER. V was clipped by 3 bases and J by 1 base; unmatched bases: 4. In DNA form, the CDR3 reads TGCGCCAGCAGCCAGGGACAGGGTATTTCTGGAAACACCATATATTTT. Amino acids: CASSQGQGISGNTIYF.

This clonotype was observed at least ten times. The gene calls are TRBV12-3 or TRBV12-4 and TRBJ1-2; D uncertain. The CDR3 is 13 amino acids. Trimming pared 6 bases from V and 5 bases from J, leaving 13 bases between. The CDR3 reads CASSTMTGYGYTF. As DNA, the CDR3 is TGTGCCAGCAGCACAATGACGGGTTATGGCTACACCTTC.

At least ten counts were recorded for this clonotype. CDR3 residues: CASTGQGVPPSYF. The CDR3 nucleotides are TGTGCCAGCACCGGGCAGGGCGTCCCCCCTTCTTACTTC. The chain joins TRBV2 to TRBJ2-7; perhaps TRBD1 as D (5 bases). Germline V gene lookup returns CDR1 SNHLY and CDR2 FYNNEI. This CDR3 region has 13 residues. The V and J ends lost 7 bases and 13 bases respectively, with 23 bases between them.

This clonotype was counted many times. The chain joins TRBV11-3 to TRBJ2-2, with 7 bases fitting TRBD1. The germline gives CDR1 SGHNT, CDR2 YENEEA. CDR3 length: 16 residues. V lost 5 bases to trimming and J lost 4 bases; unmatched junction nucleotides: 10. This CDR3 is CASSPPAGGSTGELFF. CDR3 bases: TGTGCCAGCAGCCCCCCGGCAGGGGGTAGCACCGGGGAGCTGTTTTTT.

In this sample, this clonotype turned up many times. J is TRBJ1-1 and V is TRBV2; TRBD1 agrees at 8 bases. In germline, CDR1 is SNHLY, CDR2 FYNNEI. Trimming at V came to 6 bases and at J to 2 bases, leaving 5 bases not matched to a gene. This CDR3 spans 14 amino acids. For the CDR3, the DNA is TGTGCCAGCAGCGCTGGACAGGGAAACACTGAAGCTTTCTTT. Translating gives CASSAGQGNTEAFF.